This T cell receptor beta chain was found in a study of blood T cell repertoires in COVID-19. Study overall: COVID-19 samples collected from the United States, Italy and Spain covered acute and convalescent phases. Sample material is recorded as cDNA or gDNA derived from T cells, B-cell-depleted T cells, or PBMCs.

As handled by the study authors: Amplification of reference gene primers provided the estimated nucleated cell counts. The assay was immunoSEQ multiplex PCR, and TCRdb's table has in-frame clones only and misses some. V, J and clone size were drawn from that table, and D and trimming were deduced from the DNA. The table includes a few hundred thousand clones, roughly 84% detected once. The TCR comes from a woman aged 60-70 years with acute or convalescent COVID-19. Material: peripheral blood.

The CDR3, as DNA: TGTGCCAGCAGCCGGACAGGGTCACCCCTCCACTTT. As protein: CASSRTGSPLHF. The J gene is TRBJ1-6, the V gene TRBV6-5, with TRBD1 matching 8 bases. The germline V gene encodes CDR1 MNHEY and CDR2 SVGAGI. This CDR3 has 12 amino acids. V was pared by 6 bases and J by 10 bases, with 2 bases of the junction left unmatched.